These T cell receptor beta chains were read from a single sample in a study of T-cell memory formation after mild COVID-19. TCRdb re-analysed the 5' RACE reads in MiXCR, keeping a single row per CDR3 protein. The sample holds around 340,000 distinct CDR3 sequences; roughly 13% are singletons and the top ten take approximately 21%. The source material was PBMCs or a T cell subset sorted from them (not recorded which). These receptors originate from a man between 18 and 29 years old who had mild COVID-19 (a few samples of this study predate the infection). Cell type and time point are not known. Each CDR3 is given with its conserved first and last residue. D genes are given only for firm matches. Clone size is given for some rows only: seen once, a few or many times, or a class if the clone is expanded.

abundance	v_gene	j_gene	d_gene	CDR3aa	CDR3nt
NA	TRBV13	TRBJ1-2	NA	CASSLGGLNYGYTF	TGTGCCAGCAGCTTAGGGGGCTTGAACTATGGCTACACCTTC
NA	TRBV6-6	TRBJ2-3	TRBD2	CASRISGVTDTQYF	TGTGCCAGCAGGATAAGCGGGGTAACAGATACGCAGTATTTT
many	TRBV10-3	TRBJ2-5	NA	CAISEIGSWETQYF	TGTGCCATCAGTGAGATCGGTTCCTGGGAGACCCAGTACTTC
few	TRBV7-9	TRBJ1-2	NA	CASSLAAQNYGYTF	TGTGCCAGCAGCTTAGCGGCCCAGAACTATGGCTACACCTTC
NA	TRBV10-3	TRBJ1-2	NA	CAITPAALSLNYGYTF	TGTGCCATCACCCCGGCAGCGCTCTCCCTTAACTATGGCTACACCTTC
NA	TRBV6-2/TRBV6-3	TRBJ1-4	TRBD1	CASSGQGETNEKLFF	TGTGCCAGCAGTGGACAGGGTGAAACTAATGAAAAACTGTTTTTT
many	TRBV6-6	TRBJ2-5	NA	CASSYSETQYF	TGTGCCAGCAGTTACTCGGAGACCCAGTACTTC
NA	TRBV20-1	TRBJ2-1	TRBD1	CSATGTGPSEYNEQFF	TGCAGTGCTACCGGGACAGGACCTTCGGAGTACAATGAGCAGTTCTTC
many	TRBV5-1	TRBJ2-5	NA	CASSGRNIQETQYF	TGCGCCAGCAGTGGACGGAACATCCAAGAGACCCAGTACTTC
NA	TRBV6-5	TRBJ2-7	TRBD1	CASSYGTGTIYEQYF	TGTGCCAGCAGTTACGGGACAGGGACCATCTACGAGCAGTACTTC
many	TRBV3-1	TRBJ2-2	NA	CASSQYPPGGNTGELFF	TGTGCCAGCAGCCAATACCCCCCCGGGGGGAACACCGGGGAGCTGTTTTTT
NA	TRBV6-2/TRBV6-3	TRBJ2-5	TRBD1	CASRQGALETQYF	TGTGCCAGCAGACAGGGGGCATTGGAGACCCAGTACTTC
NA	TRBV7-2	TRBJ2-5	NA	CASSLAWGRETQYF	TGTGCCAGCAGCTTAGCGTGGGGCCGAGAGACCCAGTACTTC
NA	TRBV2	TRBJ1-1	TRBD1	CASSPWTGADTEAFF	TGTGCCAGCAGCCCTTGGACAGGGGCGGACACTGAAGCTTTCTTT
NA	TRBV12-3/TRBV12-4	TRBJ1-1	NA	CASSLVGSAFF	TGTGCCAGCAGTTTGGTGGGATCGGCTTTCTTT
NA	TRBV30	TRBJ2-1	TRBD2	CAWRAAGGRNEQFF	TGTGCCTGGAGGGCAGCGGGGGGAAGGAATGAGCAGTTCTTC
many	TRBV6-2/TRBV6-3	TRBJ2-3	TRBD1	CASSSRDRGTDTQYF	TGTGCCAGCAGTTCCCGGGACAGGGGAACAGATACGCAGTATTTT
NA	TRBV20-1	TRBJ2-3	TRBD2	CSADDTSGVADTQYF	TGCAGTGCCGATGATACTAGCGGGGTCGCAGATACGCAGTATTTT
few	TRBV20-1	TRBJ2-7	TRBD1	CSAPGQGSNEQYF	TGCAGTGCCCCAGGACAGGGATCGAACGAGCAGTACTTC
few	TRBV7-9	TRBJ2-3	NA	CASSPWAVETDTQYF	TGTGCCAGCAGCCCCTGGGCGGTGGAAACAGATACGCAGTATTTT
NA	TRBV7-9	TRBJ1-2	TRBD1	CASSLGSGGVDGYTF	TGTGCCAGCAGCTTAGGTTCAGGGGGCGTAGATGGCTACACCTTC
many	TRBV7-6	TRBJ2-2	NA	CASSLQTATGELFF	TGTGCCAGCAGCCTTCAGACGGCCACCGGGGAGCTGTTTTTT
NA	TRBV20-1	TRBJ2-5	NA	CSAASASVQETQYF	TGCAGTGCGGCCTCGGCGAGCGTACAAGAGACCCAGTACTTC
NA	TRBV6-1	TRBJ2-5	NA	CASSDVETQYF	TGTGCCAGCAGTGATGTAGAGACCCAGTACTTC
many	TRBV2	TRBJ2-1	TRBD1	CASSVDRALYNEQFF	TGTGCCAGCAGTGTGGACAGGGCGCTTTACAATGAGCAGTTCTTC
few	TRBV12-3/TRBV12-4	TRBJ1-2	NA	CASSLSQGVGYTF	TGTGCCAGCAGTTTATCTCAGGGCGTCGGCTACACCTTC
few	TRBV4-1	TRBJ2-3	NA	CASSQQEDIPSTDTQYF	TGCGCCAGCAGCCAACAAGAGGACATCCCTAGCACAGATACGCAGTATTTT
few	TRBV20-1	TRBJ1-5	TRBD1	CSARDGTGFVPQHF	TGCAGTGCTAGAGACGGGACAGGGTTCGTACCCCAGCATTTT
NA	TRBV6-4	TRBJ1-2	NA	CASSDSFPRGFDGYTF	TGTGCCAGCAGTGACTCGTTTCCCCGGGGATTTGATGGCTACACCTTC
few	TRBV4-1	TRBJ2-5	NA	CASSQGVRETQYF	TGCGCCAGCAGCCAAGGGGTTAGGGAGACCCAGTACTTC
NA	TRBV20-1	TRBJ2-5	TRBD2	CSVPGLAGGQETQYF	TGCAGTGTCCCGGGACTAGCGGGGGGGCAAGAGACCCAGTACTTC
many	TRBV12-3/TRBV12-4	TRBJ1-2	NA	CASSPTGNYGYTF	TGTGCCAGCAGCCCCACAGGGAACTATGGCTACACCTTC
few	TRBV4-1	TRBJ2-1	NA	CASSQDWVLQFF	TGCGCCAGCAGCCAAGATTGGGTCCTACAGTTCTTC
NA	TRBV7-2	TRBJ2-7	NA	CASSYVGDSYEQYF	TGTGCCAGCAGTTACGTGGGCGACTCCTACGAGCAGTACTTC
NA	TRBV12-3/TRBV12-4	TRBJ2-1	NA	CASSLARATGQFF	TGTGCCAGCAGTTTAGCCAGGGCGACTGGGCAGTTCTTC
NA	TRBV25-1	TRBJ1-2	NA	CASSESVGGYTF	TGTGCCAGCAGTGAATCCGTGGGCGGCTACACCTTC
few	TRBV5-1	TRBJ1-6	NA	CASSPEGVPLHF	TGCGCCAGCAGCCCGGAGGGGGTCCCCCTCCACTTT
NA	TRBV20-1	TRBJ2-1	TRBD2	CSARGRVAGSYNEQFF	TGCAGTGCTAGGGGGAGGGTAGCGGGCTCCTACAATGAGCAGTTCTTC
few	TRBV7-9	TRBJ1-1	NA	CASSDYEREAFF	TGTGCCAGCAGCGACTACGAGAGGGAAGCTTTCTTT
few	TRBV14	TRBJ2-1	NA	CASSHRDSPYNEQFF	TGTGCCAGCAGCCACCGGGACTCACCATACAATGAGCAGTTCTTC
few	TRBV9	TRBJ2-5	NA	CASSVQGTETQYF	TGTGCCAGCAGCGTTCAAGGGACAGAGACCCAGTACTTC
many	TRBV11-2	TRBJ2-5	TRBD2	CASSSPRGLAGGPVQETQYF	TGTGCCAGCAGCTCGCCCCGTGGGCTAGCGGGGGGGCCGGTACAAGAGACCCAGTACTTC
few	TRBV20-1	TRBJ2-5	NA	CSARAPARDSETQYF	TGCAGTGCTAGAGCCCCGGCTAGGGATTCAGAGACCCAGTACTTC
NA	TRBV18	TRBJ1-2	NA	CASSPSGVRNYGYTF	TGTGCCAGCTCACCCTCGGGGGTAAGAAACTATGGCTACACCTTC
few	TRBV28	TRBJ2-5	NA	CASSSGLGETQYF	TGTGCCAGCAGTTCAGGGCTTGGGGAGACCCAGTACTTC
many	TRBV6-2/TRBV6-3	TRBJ2-6	NA	CASLPRVGANVLTF	TGTGCCAGCCTCCCGAGGGTCGGGGCCAACGTCCTGACTTTC
NA	TRBV7-3	TRBJ2-3	NA	CASSAYTADTQYF	TGTGCCAGCAGCGCCTACACCGCAGATACGCAGTATTTT
many	TRBV4-2	TRBJ2-1	TRBD2	CASSQEILAGYNEQFF	TGTGCCAGCAGCCAAGAAATTCTAGCGGGGTACAATGAGCAGTTCTTC
many	TRBV11-2	TRBJ2-5	NA	CASSLRWGETQYF	TGTGCCAGCAGCCTACGATGGGGAGAGACCCAGTACTTC
NA	TRBV11-2	TRBJ1-6	TRBD1	CASSLRPGGLYSPLHF	TGTGCCAGCAGCTTAAGACCAGGGGGCTTGTATTCACCCCTCCACTTT
many	TRBV4-3	TRBJ2-3	NA	CASSQDGLSWGTDTQYF	TGCGCCAGCAGCCAAGACGGGCTTAGTTGGGGCACAGATACGCAGTATTTT
NA	TRBV3-1	TRBJ2-3	TRBD2	CASSTLFVGLAGDTQYF	TGTGCCAGCAGCACGCTATTTGTCGGACTAGCGGGAGATACGCAGTATTTT
many	TRBV5-6	TRBJ1-1	NA	CASSRRGTEAFF	TGTGCCAGCAGCCGCAGGGGCACTGAAGCTTTCTTT
few	TRBV5-1	TRBJ2-7	NA	CASSFLESYEQYF	TGCGCCAGCAGCTTCTTGGAGTCCTACGAGCAGTACTTC